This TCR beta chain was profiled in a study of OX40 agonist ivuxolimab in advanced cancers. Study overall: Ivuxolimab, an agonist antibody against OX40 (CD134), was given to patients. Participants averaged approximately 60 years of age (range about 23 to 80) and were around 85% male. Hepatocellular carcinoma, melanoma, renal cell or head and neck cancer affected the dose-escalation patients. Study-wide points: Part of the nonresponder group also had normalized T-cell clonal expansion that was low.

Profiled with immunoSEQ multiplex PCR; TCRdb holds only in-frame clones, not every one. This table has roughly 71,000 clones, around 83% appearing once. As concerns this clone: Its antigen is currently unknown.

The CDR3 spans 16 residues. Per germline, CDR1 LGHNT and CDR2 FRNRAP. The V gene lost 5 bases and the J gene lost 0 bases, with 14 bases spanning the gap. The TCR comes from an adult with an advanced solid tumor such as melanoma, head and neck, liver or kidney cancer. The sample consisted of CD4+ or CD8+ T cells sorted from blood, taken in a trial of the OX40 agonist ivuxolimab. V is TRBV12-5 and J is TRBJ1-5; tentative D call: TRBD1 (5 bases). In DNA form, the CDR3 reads TGTGCTAGTGGTCATTCAGGGAACAATAGCAATCAGCCCCAGCATTTT. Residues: CASGHSGNNSNQPQHF.